This T cell receptor (beta chain) stems from a study of T cells after posttransplantation cyclophosphamide. Findings and limits, study-wide: TRB overlap between skin or GI tissue T cells and blood was limited.

Germline values: CDR1 GTSNPN, CDR2 SVGIG (reference sequence). This CDR3 comprises 15 residues. With 5 bases clipped from V and 0 bases from J, the junction kept 8 bases outside the gene matches. This clone was observed at least ten times. Its antigen remains unidentified. Data came from immunoSEQ multiplex PCR; TCRdb stores just in-frame clones and leaves some out. The specimen gives about 39,000 clones without singletons; the ten biggest hold approximately 4.9%. This chain connects TRBV30 to TRBJ1-1, with 8 nucleotides matching TRBD1. The receptor was isolated from a woman between 50 and 59 years old in good health and a related stem cell transplant donor. Material: PBMCs. CDR3 protein: CAWETGQGLNTEAFF. CDR3 nucleotides: TGTGCCTGGGAAACCGGACAGGGTCTGAACACTGAAGCTTTCTTT.